This entry describes one T cell receptor beta chain. As yet, its antigen is unknown. The data were taken from a study of OX40 agonist ivuxolimab in advanced cancers. Background on the study: Partial responses were observed in three patients, of whom one had hepatocellular carcinoma and two had cutaneous melanoma.

Some clones are missing from TCRdb's copy, which holds only in-frame ones; the method was immunoSEQ multiplex PCR. The sample consists of 65,000 to 85,000 clones, around 90% of them appearing once. CDR3 length: 14 residues. V trimming: 4 bases; J trimming: 8 bases; junction bases outside the gene matches: 7. Germline V lookup: CDR1 SGHRS, CDR2 YFSETQ. General observations from the study: Those patients achieving a partial response at 0.1-3.0 mg/kg showed among the lowest clonal expansion.

This sequence originates from an adult with an advanced solid tumor such as melanoma, head and neck, liver or kidney cancer. V is TRBV5-1 and J is TRBJ2-1; 9 nucleotides align to TRBD2. The source was CD4+ or CD8+ T cells sorted from blood, collected in a trial of the OX40 agonist ivuxolimab. CDR3 DNA sequence: TGCGCCAGCAGCCCGCGGGGGGGCCGGGATGAGCAGTTCTTC. Translating it yields CASSPRGGRDEQFF.